The clone carrying this T cell receptor beta chain has at least ten counts. Indicated time point: sample taken at primary tumor resection. From tumor, nontumor lung or frozen PBMC, whole RNA was taken unsorted for sequencing. The donor population consisted of more than 55 patients with untreated, early-stage non-small cell lung cancer. The data are from a study of spatial heterogeneity in lung cancer. A single record per CDR3 protein comes from TCRdb applying MiXCR to the 5' RACE reads. The repertoire holds some 52,000 distinct CDR3 sequences, with roughly 6.5% as singletons. The sample was PBMCs, taken at surgery. The TCR was taken from a female donor with early-stage non-small cell lung cancer.

The DNA for the CDR3 is TGCAGCGTTGAGAGGTGGTCGGAAGAGACCCAGTACTTC. Translated: CSVERWSEETQYF. V and J are TRBV29-1 and TRBJ2-5; the D is unclear. This CDR3 contains 13 residues. Trimming stripped 3 bases from V and 3 bases from J, with 11 bases between. Germline CDR1 SQVTM, CDR2 ANQGSEA.